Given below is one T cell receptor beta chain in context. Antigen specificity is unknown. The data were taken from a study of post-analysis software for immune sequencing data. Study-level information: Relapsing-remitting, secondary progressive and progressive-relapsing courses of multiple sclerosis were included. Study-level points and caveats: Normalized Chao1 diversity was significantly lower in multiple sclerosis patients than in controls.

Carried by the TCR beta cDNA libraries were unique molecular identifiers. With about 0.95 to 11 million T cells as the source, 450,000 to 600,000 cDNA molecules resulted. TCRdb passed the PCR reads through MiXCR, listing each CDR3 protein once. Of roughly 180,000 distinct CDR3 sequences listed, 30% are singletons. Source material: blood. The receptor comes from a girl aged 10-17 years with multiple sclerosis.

This CDR3 reads CASRPRAGGNTGELFF. The CDR3 DNA reads TGTGCCAGCAGACCTAGAGCGGGAGGCAACACCGGGGAGCTGTTTTTT. The genes are TRBV28 and TRBJ2-2, with TRBD2 matching 9 bases. The ends lost 6 bases at V and 2 bases at J; junction bases unmatched: 7. There are 16 residues in the CDR3. The germline CDR1 and CDR2 sequences are MDHEN and SYDVKM.